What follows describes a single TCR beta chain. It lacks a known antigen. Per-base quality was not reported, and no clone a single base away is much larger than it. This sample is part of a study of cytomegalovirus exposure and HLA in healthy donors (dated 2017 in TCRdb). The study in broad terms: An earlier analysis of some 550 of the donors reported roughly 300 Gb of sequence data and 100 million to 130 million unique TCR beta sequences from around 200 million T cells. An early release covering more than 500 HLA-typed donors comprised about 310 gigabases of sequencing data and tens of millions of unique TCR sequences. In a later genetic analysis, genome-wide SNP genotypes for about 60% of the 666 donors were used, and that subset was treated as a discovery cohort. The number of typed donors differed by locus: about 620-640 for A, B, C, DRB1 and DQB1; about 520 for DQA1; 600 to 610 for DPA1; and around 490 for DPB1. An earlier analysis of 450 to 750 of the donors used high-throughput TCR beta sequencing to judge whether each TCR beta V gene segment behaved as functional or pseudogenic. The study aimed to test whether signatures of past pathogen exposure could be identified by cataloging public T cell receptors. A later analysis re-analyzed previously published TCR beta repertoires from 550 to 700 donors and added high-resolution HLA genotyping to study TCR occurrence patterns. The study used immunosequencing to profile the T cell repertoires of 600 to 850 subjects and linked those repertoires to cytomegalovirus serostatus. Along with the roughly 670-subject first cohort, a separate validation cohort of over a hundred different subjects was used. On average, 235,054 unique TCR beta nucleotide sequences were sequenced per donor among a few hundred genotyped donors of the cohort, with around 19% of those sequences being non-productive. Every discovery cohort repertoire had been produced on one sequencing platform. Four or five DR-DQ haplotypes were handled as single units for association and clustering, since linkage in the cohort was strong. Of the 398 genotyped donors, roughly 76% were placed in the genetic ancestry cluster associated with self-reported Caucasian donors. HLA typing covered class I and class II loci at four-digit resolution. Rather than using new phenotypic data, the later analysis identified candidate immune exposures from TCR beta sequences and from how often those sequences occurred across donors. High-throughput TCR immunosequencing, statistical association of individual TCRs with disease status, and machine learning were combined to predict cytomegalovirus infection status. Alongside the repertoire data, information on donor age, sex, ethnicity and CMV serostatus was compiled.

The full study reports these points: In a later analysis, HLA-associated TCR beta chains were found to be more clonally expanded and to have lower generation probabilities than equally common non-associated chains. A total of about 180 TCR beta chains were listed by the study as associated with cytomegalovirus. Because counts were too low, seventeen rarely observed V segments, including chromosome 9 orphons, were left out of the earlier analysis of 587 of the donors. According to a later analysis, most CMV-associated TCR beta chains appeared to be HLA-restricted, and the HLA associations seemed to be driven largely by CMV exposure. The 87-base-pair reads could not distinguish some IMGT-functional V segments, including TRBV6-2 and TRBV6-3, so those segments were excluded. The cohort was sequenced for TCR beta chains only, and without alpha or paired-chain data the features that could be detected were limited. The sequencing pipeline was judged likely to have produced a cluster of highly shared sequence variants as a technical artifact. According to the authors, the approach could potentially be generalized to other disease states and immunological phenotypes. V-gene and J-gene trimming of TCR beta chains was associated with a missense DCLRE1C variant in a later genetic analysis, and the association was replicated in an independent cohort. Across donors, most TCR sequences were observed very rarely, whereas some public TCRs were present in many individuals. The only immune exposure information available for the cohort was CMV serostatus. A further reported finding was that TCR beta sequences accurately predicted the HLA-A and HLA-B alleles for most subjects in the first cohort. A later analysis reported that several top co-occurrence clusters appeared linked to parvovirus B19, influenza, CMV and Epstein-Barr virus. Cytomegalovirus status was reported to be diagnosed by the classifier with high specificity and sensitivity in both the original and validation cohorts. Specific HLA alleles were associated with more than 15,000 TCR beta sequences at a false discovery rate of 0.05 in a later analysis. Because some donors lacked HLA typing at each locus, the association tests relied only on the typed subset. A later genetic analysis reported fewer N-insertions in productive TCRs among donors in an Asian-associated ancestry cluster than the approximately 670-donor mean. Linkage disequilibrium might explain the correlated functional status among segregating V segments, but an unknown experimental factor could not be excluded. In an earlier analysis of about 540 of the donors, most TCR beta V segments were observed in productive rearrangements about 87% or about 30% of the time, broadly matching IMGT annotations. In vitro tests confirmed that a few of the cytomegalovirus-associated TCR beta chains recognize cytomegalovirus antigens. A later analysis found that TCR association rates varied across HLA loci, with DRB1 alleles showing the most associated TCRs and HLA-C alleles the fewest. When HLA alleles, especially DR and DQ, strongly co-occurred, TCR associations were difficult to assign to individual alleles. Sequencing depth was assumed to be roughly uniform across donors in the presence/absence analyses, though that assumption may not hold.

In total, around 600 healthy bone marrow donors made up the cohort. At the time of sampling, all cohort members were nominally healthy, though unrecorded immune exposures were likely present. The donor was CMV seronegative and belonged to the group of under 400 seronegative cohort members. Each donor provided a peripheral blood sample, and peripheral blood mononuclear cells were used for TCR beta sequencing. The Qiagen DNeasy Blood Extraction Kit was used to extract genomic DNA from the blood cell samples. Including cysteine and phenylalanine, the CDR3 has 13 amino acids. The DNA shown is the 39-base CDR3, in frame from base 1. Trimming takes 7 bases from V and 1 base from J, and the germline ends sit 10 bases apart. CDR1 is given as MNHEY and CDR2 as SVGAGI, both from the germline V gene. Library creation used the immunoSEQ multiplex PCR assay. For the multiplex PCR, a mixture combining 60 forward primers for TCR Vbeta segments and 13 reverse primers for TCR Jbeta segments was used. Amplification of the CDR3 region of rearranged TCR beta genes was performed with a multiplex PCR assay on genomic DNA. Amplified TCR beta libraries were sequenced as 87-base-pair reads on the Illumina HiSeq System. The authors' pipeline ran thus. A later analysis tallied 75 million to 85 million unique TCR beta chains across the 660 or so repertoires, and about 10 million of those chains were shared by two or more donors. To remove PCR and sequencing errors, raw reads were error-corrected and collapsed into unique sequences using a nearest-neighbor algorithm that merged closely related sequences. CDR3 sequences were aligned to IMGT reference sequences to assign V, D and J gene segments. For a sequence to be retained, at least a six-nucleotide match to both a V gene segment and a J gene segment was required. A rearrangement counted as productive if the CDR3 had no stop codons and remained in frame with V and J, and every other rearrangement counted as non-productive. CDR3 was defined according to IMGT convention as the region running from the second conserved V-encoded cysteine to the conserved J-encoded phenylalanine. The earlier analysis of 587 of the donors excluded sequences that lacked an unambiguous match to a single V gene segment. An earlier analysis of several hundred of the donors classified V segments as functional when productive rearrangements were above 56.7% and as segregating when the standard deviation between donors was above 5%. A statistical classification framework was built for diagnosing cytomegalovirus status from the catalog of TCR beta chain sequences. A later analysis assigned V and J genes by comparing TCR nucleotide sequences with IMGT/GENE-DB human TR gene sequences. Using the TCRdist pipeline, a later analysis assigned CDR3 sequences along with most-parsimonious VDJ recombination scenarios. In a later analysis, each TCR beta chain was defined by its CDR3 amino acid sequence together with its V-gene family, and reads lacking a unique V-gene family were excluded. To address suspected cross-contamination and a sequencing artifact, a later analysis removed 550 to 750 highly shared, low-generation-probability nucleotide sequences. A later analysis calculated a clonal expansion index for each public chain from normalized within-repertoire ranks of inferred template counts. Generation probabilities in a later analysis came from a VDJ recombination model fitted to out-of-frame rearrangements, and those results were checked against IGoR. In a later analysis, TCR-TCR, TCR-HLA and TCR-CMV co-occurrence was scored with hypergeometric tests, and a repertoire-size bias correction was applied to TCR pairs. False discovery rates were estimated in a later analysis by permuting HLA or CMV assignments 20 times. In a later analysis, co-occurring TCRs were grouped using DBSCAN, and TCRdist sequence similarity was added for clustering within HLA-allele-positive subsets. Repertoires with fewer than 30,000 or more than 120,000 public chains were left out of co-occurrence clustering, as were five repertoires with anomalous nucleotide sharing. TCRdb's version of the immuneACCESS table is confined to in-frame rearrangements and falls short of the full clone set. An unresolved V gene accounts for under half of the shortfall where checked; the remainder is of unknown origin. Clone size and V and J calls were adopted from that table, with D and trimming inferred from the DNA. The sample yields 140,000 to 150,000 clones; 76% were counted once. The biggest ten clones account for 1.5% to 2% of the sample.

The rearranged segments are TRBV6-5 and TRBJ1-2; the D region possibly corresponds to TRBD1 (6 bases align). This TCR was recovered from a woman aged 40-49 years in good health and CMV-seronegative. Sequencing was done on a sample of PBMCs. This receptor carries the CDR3 CASKDSINYGYTF. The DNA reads TGTGCCAGCAAGGACAGCATTAACTATGGCTACACCTTC.